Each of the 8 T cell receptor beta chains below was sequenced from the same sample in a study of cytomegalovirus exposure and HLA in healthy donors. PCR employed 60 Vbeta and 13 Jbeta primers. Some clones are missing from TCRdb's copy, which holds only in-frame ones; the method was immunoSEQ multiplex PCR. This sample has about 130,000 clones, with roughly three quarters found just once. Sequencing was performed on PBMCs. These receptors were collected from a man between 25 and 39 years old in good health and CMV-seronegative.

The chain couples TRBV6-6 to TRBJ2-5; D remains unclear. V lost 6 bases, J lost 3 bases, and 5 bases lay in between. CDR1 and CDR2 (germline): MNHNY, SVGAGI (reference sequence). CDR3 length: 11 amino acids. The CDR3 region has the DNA TGTGCCAGCAGCCCAAAAGAGACCCAGTACTTC. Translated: CASSPKETQYF.

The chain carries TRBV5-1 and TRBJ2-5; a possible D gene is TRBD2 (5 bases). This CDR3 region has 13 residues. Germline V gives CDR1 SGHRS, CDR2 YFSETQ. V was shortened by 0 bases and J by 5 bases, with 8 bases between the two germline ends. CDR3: CASSLEAVETQYF. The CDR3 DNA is TGCGCCAGCAGCTTGGAAGCGGTTGAGACCCAGTACTTC.

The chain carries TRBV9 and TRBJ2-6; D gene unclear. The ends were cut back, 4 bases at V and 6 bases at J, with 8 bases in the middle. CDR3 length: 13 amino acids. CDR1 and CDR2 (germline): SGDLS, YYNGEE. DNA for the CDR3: TGTGCCAGCAGCCCCCCGTCGGCCAACGTCCTGACTTTC. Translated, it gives CASSPPSANVLTF.

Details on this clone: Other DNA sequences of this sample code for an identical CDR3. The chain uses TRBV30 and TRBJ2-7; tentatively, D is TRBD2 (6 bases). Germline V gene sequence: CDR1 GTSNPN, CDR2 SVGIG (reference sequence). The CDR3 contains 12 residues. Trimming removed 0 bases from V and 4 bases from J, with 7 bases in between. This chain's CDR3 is CAWSVGGYEQYF. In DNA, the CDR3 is TGTGCCTGGAGTGTAGGAGGGTACGAGCAGTACTTC.

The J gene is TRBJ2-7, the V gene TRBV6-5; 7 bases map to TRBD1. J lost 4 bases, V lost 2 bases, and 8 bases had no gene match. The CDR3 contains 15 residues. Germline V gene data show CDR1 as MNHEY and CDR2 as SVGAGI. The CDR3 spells CASSYDGYRGYEQYF. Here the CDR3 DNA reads TGTGCCAGCAGTTACGACGGGTACAGGGGTTACGAGCAGTACTTC.

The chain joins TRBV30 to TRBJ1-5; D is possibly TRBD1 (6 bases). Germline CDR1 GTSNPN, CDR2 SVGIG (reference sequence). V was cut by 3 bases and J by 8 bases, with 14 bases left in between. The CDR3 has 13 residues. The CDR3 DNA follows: TGTGCCTGGAGCGCAACAGGGCCAGAGCCCCAGCATTTT. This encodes CAWSATGPEPQHF. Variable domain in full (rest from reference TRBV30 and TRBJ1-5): SQTIHQWPATLVQPVGSPLSLECTVEGTSNPNLYWYRQAAGRGLQLLFYSVGIGQISSEVPQNLSASRPQDRQFILSSKKLLLSDSGFYLCAWSATGPEPQHFGDGTRLSIL.

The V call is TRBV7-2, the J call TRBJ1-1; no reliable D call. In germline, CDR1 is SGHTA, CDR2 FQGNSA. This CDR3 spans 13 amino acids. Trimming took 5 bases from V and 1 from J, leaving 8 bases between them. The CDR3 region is CASSAHRNTEAFF. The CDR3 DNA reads TGTGCCAGCAGCGCTCACAGGAACACTGAAGCTTTCTTT.

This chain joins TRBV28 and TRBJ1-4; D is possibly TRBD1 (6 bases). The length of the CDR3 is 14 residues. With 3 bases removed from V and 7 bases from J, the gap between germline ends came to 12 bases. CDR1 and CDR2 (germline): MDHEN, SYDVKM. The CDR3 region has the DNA TGTGCCAGCAGTTTCGGGGGGGCAGGTGAAAAACTGTTTTTT. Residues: CASSFGGAGEKLFF.